This T cell receptor beta chain was captured in a study of vaccination and CD4 T cells after COVID-19. The Oncomine TCR Beta short-read assay sequenced DNA from cultured CD4+ T cells. TCRdb re-called the PCR reads with MiXCR, one entry per CDR3 protein. The sample carries tens of thousands of distinct CDR3 sequences, roughly 33% recorded once. Time point denoted: late sampling 161 to 241 days after vaccination in a few convalescent patients. Treatment indicated: approximately 9-day PBMC culture with coronavirus spike peptide pools or control peptides (ViraFEST assay). Once peptide pools had expanded antigen-specific T cells, ViraFEST sequenced TCRs. Fresh medium (containing IL-2) replaced half the medium on days 3 and 7. J lost 4 bases, V lost 10 bases, and 10 bases had no gene match. CDR3 length: 16 residues. Germline V gene lookup returns CDR1 MNHNS and CDR2 SASEGT. As regards this clonotype: What it recognizes is unknown.

Study-level results: Of the reactive clones in convalescent patients, a median about 86% showed up only post-vaccination.

The specimen was CD4+ T cells from blood, cultured in vitro, collected about 7 months after SARS-CoV-2 vaccination. The receptor was isolated from a human donor who had recovered from COVID-19. The chain joins TRBV6-1 to TRBJ2-2; TRBD2 aligns across 12 bases. This CDR3 reads CAILRLAGDSTGELFF. For the CDR3, the DNA is TGTGCCATCCTTAGACTAGCGGGAGATAGCACCGGGGAGCTGTTTTTT.